This TCR beta chain was recovered during a study of T cells in tumors after PD-1 blockade. Study details: Patients had no prior checkpoint blockade, systemic immunosuppressants, or anti-cancer therapy within 4 weeks. During anti-PD-1 treatment, some patients continued daily vismodegib 150 mg. On average, peripheral blood gave 113,528 TCR templates and over 30,000 unique clonotypes.

Germline loops: CDR1 SGHKS, CDR2 YYEKEE (reference sequence). After removal of 3 bases from V and 4 bases from J, the junction contained 16 bases not matched to a gene. This CDR3 region has 18 residues. TCRdb's copy holds only in-frame clones and misses some; the assay was immunoSEQ multiplex PCR. The sample gives 54,000 or so clones, just under 80% of which show up once; around an eighth is in the top ten. The sample was PBMCs, taken before anti-PD-1 treatment. J is TRBJ1-1 and V is TRBV5-5, with 9 bases that match TRBD1. This clonotype was sampled from a human donor with basal cell carcinoma. Here the CDR3 reads CASSSLNRDRVVATEAFF. Written as DNA, the CDR3 is TGTGCCAGCAGCTCCTTAAACCGGGACAGGGTGGTTGCCACTGAAGCTTTCTTT. The variable domain in full, completed from reference TRBV5-5 and TRBJ1-1, reads DAGVTQSPTHLIKTRGQQVTLRCSPISGHKSVSWYQQVLGQGPQFIFQYYEKEERGRGNFPDRFSARQFPNYSSELNVNALLLGDSALYLCASSSLNRDRVVATEAFFGQGTRLTVV.